A single sample is the source of the 12 T cell receptor beta chains below, sequenced in a study of blood T cells in healthy people across ages. Sample-barcoded 5' priming and a J-beta primer mix drove a second PCR of roughly 6 to 12 cycles. TCRdb called the 5' RACE reads again in MiXCR, with one record for every CDR3 protein. The table includes about 720,000 distinct CDR3 sequences, more than 20% detected once. This sample was shared with a second study, whose subject was T cells of mothers and their children.

Sequencing used blood. Receptors originate from a boy aged 5-17 years in good health.

In its sample, this clonotype was seen a few times. The chain joins TRBV5-1 to TRBJ1-1, with D perhaps TRBD1 (6 bases). The length of the CDR3 is 14 residues. The germline V gene encodes CDR1 SGHRS and CDR2 YFSETQ. The V and J ends lost 4 bases and 5 bases respectively, with 15 bases between them. The DNA of the CDR3 is TGCGCCAGCAGCCCAATTACAGGGTGGACTGAAGCTTTCTTT. Translation: CASSPITGWTEAFF.

The rearrangement uses TRBV5-4 and TRBJ2-7, with D unresolved. This CDR3 region has 15 residues. The germline CDR1 and CDR2 sequences are SGHNT and YYREEE (reference sequence). The V end lost 0 bases, the J end lost 3 bases, and 13 bases lay between the germline ends. As DNA, the CDR3 is TGTGCCAGCAGCTTGGTCGGAATTTTAGACTACGAGCAGTACTTC. Its protein is CASSLVGILDYEQYF.

The CDR3 reads CSVAGRAIPYEQYF. CDR3 nucleotide sequence: TGCAGCGTTGCTGGCAGGGCTATCCCCTACGAGCAGTACTTC. The V and J genes are TRBV29-1 and TRBJ2-7, with a possible D match to TRBD1 (5 bases). Germline CDR1 SQVTM, CDR2 ANQGSEA. The CDR3 is 14 residues long. Trimming removed 4 bases from V and 2 bases from J, with 15 bases in between.

The chain uses TRBV12-3 or TRBV12-4 and TRBJ1-1; D remains ambiguous. CDR3 size: 11 residues. With 8 bases removed from V and 7 bases from J, the gap between germline ends came to 11 bases. The CDR3 DNA reads as TGTGCCAGCTCCAGACACTTTGAAGCTTTCTTT. Encoded protein: CASSRHFEAFF.

This chain uses TRBV9 with TRBJ2-1, with a possible D match to TRBD1 (6 bases). Per the germline V gene, CDR1 is SGDLS and CDR2 is YYNGEE. V dropped 3 bases and J dropped 2 bases, with 15 bases sitting between them. The CDR3 is made up of 16 amino acids. The CDR3 loop is CASSALQGPPYNEQFF. As DNA, the CDR3 is TGTGCCAGCAGCGCATTACAGGGTCCCCCCTACAATGAGCAGTTCTTC.

The chain is built from TRBV9 and TRBJ1-4; 8 bases are shared with TRBD1. The CDR3 has 16 residues. The V gene's germline CDR1 is SGDLS and CDR2 YYNGEE. Unmatched junction bases numbered 9, after V lost 0 bases and J lost 8 bases. CDR3 sequence (DNA): TGTGCCAGCAGCGTAGCTGGGGGACAGGAGATCGAAAAACTGTTTTTT. This codes for CASSVAGGQEIEKLFF.

The CDR3 DNA follows: TGTGCCAGCACCCCGGGACAGGAGAACACTGAAGCTTTCTTT. Its translation is CASTPGQENTEAFF. The chain is built from TRBV2 and TRBJ1-1; 8 positions match TRBD1. The CDR3 is made up of 14 amino acids. CDR1 is SNHLY and CDR2 is FYNNEI in the germline V gene. V lost 7 bases to trimming and J lost 1 base; unmatched junction nucleotides: 5.

Only a few counts were recorded for this clonotype. The chain recombines TRBV12-3 or TRBV12-4 with TRBJ2-4; 10 bases line up with TRBD1. CDR3 length: 16 residues. The V segment lost 5 bases and the J segment 1 base; nucleotides outside the gene matches: 5. CDR3 loop: CASSKGTGVAKNIQYF. The CDR3 nucleotides are TGTGCCAGCAGTAAGGGGACAGGGGTGGCCAAAAACATTCAGTACTTC.

The V gene is TRBV27, the J gene TRBJ2-1; perhaps TRBD2 as D (5 bases). The CDR3 is 16 residues long. The germline gives CDR1 MNHEY, CDR2 SMNVEV (reference sequence). Trimming pared 3 bases from V and 1 base from J, leaving 13 bases between. In DNA form, the CDR3 reads TGTGCCAGCAGTTTGGGAGACCGCTATTCCTACAATGAGCAGTTCTTC. Its protein product is CASSLGDRYSYNEQFF.

This chain joins TRBV10-3 and TRBJ2-5; D gene uncertain. Germline V CDR1 and CDR2: ENHRY, SYGVKD. CDR3 size: 13 residues. Trimming removed 2 bases from V and 3 bases from J, with 7 bases in between. This CDR3 is CAISESLEETQYF. DNA of the CDR3: TGTGCCATCAGTGAGAGTCTAGAAGAGACCCAGTACTTC.

For this clonotype: Germline is not matched at one junction end, which may reflect a read error. V gene TRBV12-3 or TRBV12-4 combines with J gene TRBJ2-5; 9 positions agree with TRBD2. The CDR3 covers 14 residues. CDR3 sequence: CASDSGGPPETRYF. The CDR3 nucleotides read TGTGCCAGTGATAGCGGGGGCCCACCGGAGACCCGGTACTTC.

The V gene is TRBV27, the J gene TRBJ1-2, with a weak D call TRBD1 (5 bases). Germline V gives CDR1 MNHEY, CDR2 SMNVEV (reference sequence). The CDR3 contains 13 residues. The V gene lost 6 bases and the J gene lost 6 bases, with 14 bases spanning the gap. The DNA for the CDR3 is TGTGCCAGCAGACAAACGGGGGACCATGGCTACACCTTC. Its translation: CASRQTGDHGYTF.